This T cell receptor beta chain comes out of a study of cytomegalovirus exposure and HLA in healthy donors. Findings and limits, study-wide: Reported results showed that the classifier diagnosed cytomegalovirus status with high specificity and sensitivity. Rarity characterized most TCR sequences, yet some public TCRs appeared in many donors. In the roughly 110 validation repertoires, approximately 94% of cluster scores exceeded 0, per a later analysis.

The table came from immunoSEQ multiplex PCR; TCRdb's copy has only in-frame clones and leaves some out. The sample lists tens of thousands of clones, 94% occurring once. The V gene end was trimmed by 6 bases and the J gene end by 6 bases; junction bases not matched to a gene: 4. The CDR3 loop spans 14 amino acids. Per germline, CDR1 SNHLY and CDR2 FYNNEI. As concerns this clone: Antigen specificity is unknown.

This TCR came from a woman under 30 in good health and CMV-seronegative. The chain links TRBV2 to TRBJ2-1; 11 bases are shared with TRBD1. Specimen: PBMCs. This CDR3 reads CASSTGTGGNEQFF. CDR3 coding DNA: TGTGCCAGCAGCACCGGGACAGGGGGCAATGAGCAGTTCTTC.